The T cell receptor (beta chain) under discussion was sequenced for a study of blood T cell repertoires in COVID-19. Study-level information: T cells, B-cell-depleted T cells, or PBMCs provided the cDNA or gDNA that served as material.

TCRdb's table, derived via immunoSEQ multiplex PCR, lists solely in-frame clones and lacks some. Counted here are under 450,000 clones, roughly four fifths occurring once; the ten biggest clones make up approximately 5.4%. Only one count was recorded for this clone. The CDR3 is 15 residues long. The V end lost 10 bases, the J end lost 1 base, and 19 bases lay between the germline ends. Germline CDR1 and CDR2: MNHEY and SVGAGI. Individuals aged 18 to 89 years were recruited from fewer than 30 US areas. Allocation to cohorts depended on clinical history reported by the participants. All recovered Cohort 3 donors got two negative PCRs, got clearance, or saw symptom resolution.

V gene TRBV6-5 combines with J gene TRBJ1-1, with a possible D match to TRBD1 (5 bases). The sample taken for sequencing was PBMCs or T cells enriched from blood (not recorded which). This TCR derives from a woman in her forties or fifties who had recovered from COVID-19. The CDR3 DNA reads TGTGCCACCTTTCCCCCGGGGGTAAAGAACACTGAAGCTTTCTTT. Its protein is CATFPPGVKNTEAFF.